This TCR beta chain emerged from a study of OX40 agonist ivuxolimab in advanced cancers. TCRdb keeps only in-frame clones here, not all; method: immunoSEQ multiplex PCR. The sample records 55,000 to 70,000 clones, 84% being singletons. This clone was seen a few times. CDR1 is SQVTM, CDR2 ANQGSEA, per germline. Trimming removed 4 bases at V and 5 bases at J, with 9 bases between. This CDR3 has 11 residues. The clonotype was recovered from an adult with an advanced solid tumor such as melanoma, head and neck, liver or kidney cancer. The sequences come from CD4+ or CD8+ T cells sorted from blood, collected in a trial of the OX40 agonist ivuxolimab. The rearrangement joins TRBV29-1 to TRBJ2-7; no firm D call. CDR3 DNA: TGCAGCGTTGTCCGGTCTGACGAGCAGTACTTC. Its protein product is CSVVRSDEQYF.